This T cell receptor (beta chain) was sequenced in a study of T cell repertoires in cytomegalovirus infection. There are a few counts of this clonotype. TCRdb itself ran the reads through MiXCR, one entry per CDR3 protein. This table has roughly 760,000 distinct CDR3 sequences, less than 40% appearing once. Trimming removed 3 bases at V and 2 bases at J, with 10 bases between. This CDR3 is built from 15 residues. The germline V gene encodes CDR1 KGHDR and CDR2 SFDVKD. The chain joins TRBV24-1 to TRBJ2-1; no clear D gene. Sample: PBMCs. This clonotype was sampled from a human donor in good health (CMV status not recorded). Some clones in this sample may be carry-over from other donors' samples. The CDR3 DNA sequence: TGTGCCACCAGTGATCCATTAAGGCCCTACAATGAGCAGTTCTTC. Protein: CATSDPLRPYNEQFF.